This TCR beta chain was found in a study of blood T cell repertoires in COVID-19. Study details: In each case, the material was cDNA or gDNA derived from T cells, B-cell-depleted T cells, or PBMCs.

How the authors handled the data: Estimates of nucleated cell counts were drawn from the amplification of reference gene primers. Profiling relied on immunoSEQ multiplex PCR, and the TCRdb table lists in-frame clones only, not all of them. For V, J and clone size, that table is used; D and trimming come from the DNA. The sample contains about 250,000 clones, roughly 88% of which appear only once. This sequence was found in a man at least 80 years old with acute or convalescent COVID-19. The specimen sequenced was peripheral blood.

The CDR3 loop is CASSIEAVGTAGSQYF. For the CDR3, the DNA is TGTGCCAGTAGTATTGAGGCGGTAGGGACAGCTGGGTCCCAGTACTTC. This chain joins TRBV19 and TRBJ2-5, with 7 bases fitting TRBD1. V gave up 3 bases and J gave up 9 bases; unmatched junction bases: 16. CDR1 is LNHDA, CDR2 SQIVND, per germline (reference sequence). The CDR3 extends over 16 amino acids.